The TCR beta chain described here comes from a study of T-cell memory formation after mild COVID-19. Study-wide context: The two donors had largely donor-specific TCR clusters. Broader study findings: Clones shrinking from day 15 to 85 showed even CD4/CD8 mixes; later expanders tilted CD4+.

cDNA libraries for TCR alpha and TCR beta, carrying sample barcodes and UMIs, came from 5'RACE with constant-segment primers. One entry per CDR3 protein, called by TCRdb with MiXCR from the 5' RACE reads. The sample has roughly 180,000 distinct CDR3 sequences; under 14% are singletons. A word on this clonotype: Its antigen is not known.

The CDR3 has 15 amino acids. V gave up 5 bases and J gave up 7 bases, with 17 bases separating them. Germline CDR1 and CDR2: SGHTA and FQGNSA. This receptor was obtained from a man between 18 and 35 years old who had mild COVID-19 (a few samples of this study predate the infection). Cell type and time point are not known. The rearrangement links TRBV7-2 to TRBJ1-4, with unresolved D. Sequenced material: PBMCs or a T cell subset sorted from them (not recorded which). This CDR3 is CASSRNTGSGEKLFF. Written as DNA, the CDR3 is TGTGCCAGCAGCCGCAATACTGGATCGGGTGAAAAACTGTTTTTT.